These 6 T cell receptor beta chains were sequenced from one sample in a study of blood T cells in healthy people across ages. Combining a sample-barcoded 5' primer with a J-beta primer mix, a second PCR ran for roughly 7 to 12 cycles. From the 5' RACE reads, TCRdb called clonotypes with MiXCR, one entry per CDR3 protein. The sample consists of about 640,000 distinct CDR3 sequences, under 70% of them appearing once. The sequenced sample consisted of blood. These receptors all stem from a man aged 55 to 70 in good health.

The CDR3 nucleotides read TGTGCCAGCAGTTTTAGGGACAATAGAGGCTACACCTTC. Amino acid sequence: CASSFRDNRGYTF. The chain employs TRBV28 and TRBJ1-2; maybe TRBD1 (6 bases). V was pared by 3 bases and J by 8 bases, with 13 bases between. Germline-derived CDR1 and CDR2 are MDHEN and SYDVKM. This CDR3 comprises 13 residues.

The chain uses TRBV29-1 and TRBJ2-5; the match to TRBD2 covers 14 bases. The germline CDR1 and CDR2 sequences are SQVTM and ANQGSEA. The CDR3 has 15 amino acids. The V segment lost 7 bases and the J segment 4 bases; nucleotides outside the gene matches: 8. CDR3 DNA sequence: TGCAGCGCCTCGGGACTAGCGGGGGTCCGAGAGACCCAGTACTTC. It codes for CSASGLAGVRETQYF.

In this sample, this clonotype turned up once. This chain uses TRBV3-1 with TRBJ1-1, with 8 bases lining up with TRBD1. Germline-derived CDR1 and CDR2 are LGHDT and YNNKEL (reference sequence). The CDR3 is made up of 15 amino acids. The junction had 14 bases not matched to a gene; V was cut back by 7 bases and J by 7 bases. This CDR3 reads CASTPGTGGLDEAFF. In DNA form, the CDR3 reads TGTGCCAGCACCCCAGGAACAGGGGGTTTGGATGAAGCTTTCTTT. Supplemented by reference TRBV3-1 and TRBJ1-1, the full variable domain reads DTAVSQTPKYLVTQMGNDKSIKCEQNLGHDTMYWYKQDSKKFLKIMFSYNNKELIINETVPNRFSPKSPDKAHLNLHINSLELGDSAVYFCASTPGTGGLDEAFFGQGTRLTVV.

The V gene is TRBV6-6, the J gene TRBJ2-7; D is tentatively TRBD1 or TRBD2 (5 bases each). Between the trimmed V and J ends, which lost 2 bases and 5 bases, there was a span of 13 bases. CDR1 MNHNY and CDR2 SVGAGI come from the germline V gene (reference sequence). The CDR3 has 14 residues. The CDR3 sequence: CASSYLGVGNEQYF. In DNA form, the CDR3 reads TGTGCCAGCAGTTACCTGGGGGTAGGCAACGAGCAGTACTTC.

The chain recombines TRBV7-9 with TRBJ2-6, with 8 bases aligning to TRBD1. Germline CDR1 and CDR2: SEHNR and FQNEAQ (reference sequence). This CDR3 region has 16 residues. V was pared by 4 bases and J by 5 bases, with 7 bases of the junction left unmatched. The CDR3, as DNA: TGTGCCAGCAGCTCGACAGGGGCCTGGAGGGCCAACGTCCTGACTTTC. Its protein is CASSSTGAWRANVLTF.

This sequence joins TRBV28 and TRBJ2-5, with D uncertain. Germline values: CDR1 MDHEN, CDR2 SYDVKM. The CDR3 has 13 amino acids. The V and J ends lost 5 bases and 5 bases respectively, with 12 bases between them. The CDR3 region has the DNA TGTGCCAGCAGTGTAGAAGGAAGGGAGACCCAGTACTTC. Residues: CASSVEGRETQYF.